This TCR beta chain was captured in a study of cytomegalovirus exposure and HLA in healthy donors. Study findings and constraints: In a later analysis, V- and J-gene trimming of beta chains associated with a DCLRE1C missense variant, replicated independently. The dataset shows that most TCR sequences were rare, while some public TCRs occurred in many donors. The listing of some 170 TCR beta chains classed them as cytomegalovirus-associated.

It was with 60 Vbeta and 13 Jbeta primers that the PCR ran. Sequencing was performed with immunoSEQ multiplex PCR; in TCRdb, only in-frame clones are kept and a portion is missing. The sample consists of about 130,000 clones, about 76% of them appearing once. With 5 bases removed from V and 6 bases from J, the gap between germline ends came to 14 bases. Germline loops: CDR1 MNHEY, CDR2 SVGAGI. CDR3 size: 14 residues. A word on this clone: The antigen remains unidentified.

The sequencing input was PBMCs. V is TRBV6-5 and J is TRBJ2-1; tentatively, D is TRBD1 (6 bases). The sequence was obtained from a young man in good health and CMV-seronegative. CDR3 coding DNA: TGTGCCAGCAGTGGAGCGACAGGAGGCAATGAGCAGTTCTTC. Amino acids: CASSGATGGNEQFF.